This note documents a single TCR beta chain sequence. Its antigen is undetermined. The sequenced template was cDNA made from the entire isolated RNA. Using immunoSEQ multiplex PCR, the repertoire was profiled, and TCRdb retains in-frame clones only, with some absent. This table holds under 450,000 clones, 14% found once. Sorting based on CD45RO/CCR7/CD25/CD127/CD95/CD27 separated CD4+ naive, central memory, regulatory and stem cell-like memory cells. These data belong to a study of beta chain features in type 1 diabetes. The study's findings and limits: Resolution of whether HLA type affects TCRB rearrangement was not achieved here. TCRB CDR3 length was moderately but significantly reduced in all four CD4+ subsets of Type 1 diabetes patients. High TCR expression in some cells could lead to their over-representation in cDNA sequencing.

CDR3 length: 13 amino acids. From germline, CDR1 is SGHVS and CDR2 FNYEAQ. Trimming took 0 bases from V and 5 from J, leaving 5 bases between them. Specimen: naive CD4+ T cells from blood. The chain recombines TRBV7-6 with TRBJ1-5, with no clear D. The sequence was collected from a man aged 25 to 40 in good health. The CDR3 spells CASSLALDQPQHF. CDR3 DNA sequence: TGTGCCAGCAGCTTAGCCCTAGATCAGCCCCAGCATTTT.